Listed below are T cell receptor beta chains from one sample, sequenced in a study of immune evolution from preneoplasia to lung adenocarcinoma. The data were produced by immunoSEQ multiplex PCR, yet TCRdb's version contains in-frame clones alone and is incomplete. The sample holds about 5,000 clones, approximately 81% seen once. Material for sequencing was FFPE normal lung tissue adjacent to the tumor. The source is a person between 50 and 70 years old with lung adenocarcinoma. CDR3s include the opening cysteine and the closing phenylalanine or tryptophan.

V,J,CDR3
TRBV11-1,TRBJ2-2,CASGLRGTGANTGELFF
TRBV7-9,TRBJ2-4,CASSTDGVHKNIQYF
TRBV5-6,TRBJ1-1,CASRSGGYTEAFF
TRBV27,TRBJ2-5,CASSLLAGAPGETQYF
TRBV7-9,TRBJ1-2,CASSLVAGTYGYTF
TRBV29-1,TRBJ1-1,CSGKRTVNTEAFF
TRBV5-1,TRBJ1-1,CASSLQDEAFF
TRBV7-2,TRBJ1-2,CASTSQGVDYGYTF
TRBV27,TRBJ2-3,CASSLSEGHTQYF
TRBV5-1,TRBJ2-5,CASSYSGQGPEYF
TRBV7-3,TRBJ2-3,CASSPPSDTQYF
TRBV20-1,TRBJ1-1,CSAVGNTEAFF